Sequencing of this T cell receptor (beta chain) was carried out in a study of cytomegalovirus exposure and HLA in healthy donors (dated by TCRdb to about 2017). Turning to the overall study: In an earlier analysis of roughly 590 of the donors, 250 to 350 Gb of sequence data and just under 120 million unique TCR beta sequences from 150 million to 200 million T cells were reported. An early release that covered fewer than 750 HLA-typed donors contained approximately 300 gigabases of sequencing data and about 84 million unique TCR sequences. The genetic ancestry cluster associated with self-reported Caucasian donors included about 84% of the approximately 410 genotyped donors. The aim of the study was to test whether cataloging public T cell receptors could identify signatures of past pathogen exposure. The T cell repertoires of 700 or so subjects were profiled by immunosequencing and related to cytomegalovirus serostatus. Besides the first cohort of roughly 640 subjects, a separate validation cohort made up of 95 to 150 different subjects was used. High-throughput TCR immunosequencing, statistical association of individual TCRs with disease status, and machine learning were combined to predict cytomegalovirus infection status. In a later analysis, previously published TCR beta repertoires from 670 or so donors were re-analyzed and high-resolution HLA genotyping was added so that TCR occurrence patterns could be studied. The later analysis used no new phenotypic data to find candidate immune exposures, relying instead on TCR beta sequences and their occurrence across donors. An earlier analysis of around 540 of the donors applied high-throughput TCR beta sequencing to assess whether each TCR beta V gene segment acted as functional or pseudogenic. Alongside the repertoire data, information on donor age, sex, ethnicity and CMV serostatus was compiled. In a later genetic analysis, genome-wide SNP genotypes for about three fifths of the roughly 670 donors were used, and that subset was treated as a discovery cohort. Every discovery cohort repertoire had been produced on one sequencing platform. HLA typing included class I and class II loci at four-digit resolution. The number of donors typed differed by locus, with 629-630 for A, B, C, DRB1 and DQB1, more than 500 for DQA1, about 610 for DPA1, and about 450 for DPB1. Four or five DR-DQ haplotypes were handled as single units for association and clustering, since linkage in the cohort was strong. Among roughly 370 genotyped donors of the cohort, an average of 235,054 unique TCR beta nucleotide sequences were sequenced per donor, around 20% of them non-productive.

From the cysteine through the phenylalanine, the CDR3 covers 16 amino acids. CDR3 DNA only is kept here, 48 bases in frame from base 1. The germline V gene (reference sequence) provides CDR1 SGHKS and CDR2 YYEKEE. Trimming accounts for 0 bases at V and 8 bases at J, while the number of junction bases matched to no gene is 7. Overall study outcomes, separate from this receptor: Cytomegalovirus status was reported to be diagnosed by the classifier with high specificity and sensitivity in both the original and validation cohorts. A later genetic analysis associated a missense DCLRE1C variant with V-gene and J-gene trimming of TCR beta chains, and an independent cohort replicated the association. Because the 87-base-pair reads could not distinguish some IMGT-functional V segments, including TRBV6-2 and TRBV6-3, those segments were excluded. In a later analysis, TCR association rates were found to vary across HLA loci, with the most associated TCRs seen for DRB1 alleles and the fewest for HLA-C alleles. Linkage disequilibrium might explain the correlated functional status among segregating V segments, but an unknown experimental factor could not be ruled out. A later genetic analysis reported fewer N-insertions in productive TCRs among donors in an Asian-associated ancestry cluster than the approximately 670-donor mean. The presence/absence analyses assumed that sequencing depth was roughly uniform across donors, and that assumption may not be true. In a later analysis, over 15,000 TCR beta sequences were associated with specific HLA alleles at a false discovery rate of 0.05. In a later analysis, most CMV-associated TCR beta chains were found to appear HLA-restricted, with HLA associations seemingly driven largely by CMV exposure. The sequencing pipeline was judged likely to have produced a cluster of highly shared sequence variants as a technical artifact. In the study, roughly 160 TCR beta chains were listed as associated with cytomegalovirus. While some public TCRs were present in many individuals, most TCR sequences turned up only very rarely across donors. The only immune exposure information available for the cohort was CMV serostatus. It was suggested by the authors that the approach could potentially be generalized to other disease states and immunological phenotypes. Because counts were too low, seventeen rarely observed V segments, including chromosome 9 orphons, were left out of the earlier analysis of a few hundred of the donors. Because HLA typing was missing for some donors at each locus, association tests included only the typed subset. A later analysis reported that several top co-occurrence clusters appeared linked to parvovirus B19, influenza, CMV and Epstein-Barr virus. A further reported finding was that TCR beta sequences accurately predicted the HLA-A and HLA-B alleles for most subjects in the first cohort. In a later analysis, HLA-associated TCR beta chains showed more clonal expansion and lower generation probabilities than non-associated chains that were equally common. When HLA alleles, especially DR and DQ, strongly co-occurred, TCR associations were difficult to assign to individual alleles. In vitro tests confirmed that a few of the cytomegalovirus-associated TCR beta chains recognize cytomegalovirus antigens. This cohort had only TCR beta chains sequenced, and the lack of alpha or paired-chain data limited which features could be detected. In an earlier analysis of some 540 of the donors, most TCR beta V segments appeared in productive rearrangements about 87% or about 30% of the time, broadly matching IMGT annotations.

Notes on this clone: No cognate antigen has been identified for it. Within one base of it there is no much larger clone, and no base qualities were kept.

The cohort was made up of 500 to 800 healthy bone marrow donors. At the time of sampling, all cohort members were nominally healthy, though unrecorded immune exposures were likely present. The donor was CMV seronegative and was included in the group of under 450 seronegative cohort members. A peripheral blood sample was collected from each donor, and TCR beta sequencing was performed on peripheral blood mononuclear cells. The Qiagen DNeasy Blood Extraction Kit was used to extract genomic DNA from the blood cell samples. Library prep was done by the immunoSEQ multiplex PCR assay. A mixture of 60 forward primers for TCR Vbeta segments and 13 reverse primers for TCR Jbeta segments was used in the multiplex PCR. A multiplex PCR assay on genomic DNA amplified the CDR3 region of rearranged TCR beta genes. Amplified TCR beta libraries were sequenced as 87-base-pair reads on the Illumina HiSeq System. From the authors' description of their analysis: A later analysis tallied about 77 million unique TCR beta chains across the 666 repertoires, and around 12 million of those chains were shared by two or more donors. To remove PCR and sequencing errors, raw reads were error-corrected and collapsed into unique sequences using a nearest-neighbor algorithm that merged closely related sequences. V, D and J gene segments were assigned by aligning CDR3 sequences to IMGT reference sequences. For a sequence to be retained, a match of at least six nucleotides to both a V gene segment and a J gene segment was required. A rearrangement was called productive if the CDR3 had no stop codons and remained in frame with V and J, and every other rearrangement was called non-productive. Following IMGT convention, CDR3 was defined as the stretch from the second conserved V-encoded cysteine to the conserved J-encoded phenylalanine. In an earlier analysis of roughly 610 of the donors, sequences lacking an unambiguous match to a single V gene segment were excluded. An earlier analysis of a few hundred of the donors called V segments functional above 56.7% productive rearrangements and segregating when the between-donor standard deviation exceeded 5%. A statistical classification framework was developed to diagnose cytomegalovirus status using the catalog of TCR beta chain sequences. In a later analysis, TCR nucleotide sequences were compared against IMGT/GENE-DB human TR gene sequences so that V and J genes could be assigned. Using the TCRdist pipeline, a later analysis assigned CDR3 sequences along with most-parsimonious VDJ recombination scenarios. In a later analysis, every TCR beta chain was defined by the combination of its CDR3 amino acid sequence and its V-gene family, and reads without a unique V-gene family were dropped. A later analysis removed 592 highly shared, low-generation-probability nucleotide sequences to deal with suspected cross-contamination and a sequencing artifact. For each public chain, a later analysis derived a clonal expansion index from normalized ranks of inferred template counts within each repertoire. A later analysis computed generation probabilities with a VDJ recombination model fitted to out-of-frame rearrangements, and checked the results against IGoR. In a later analysis, TCR-TCR, TCR-HLA and TCR-CMV co-occurrence was scored with hypergeometric tests, and a repertoire-size bias correction was applied to TCR pairs. To estimate false discovery rates, a later analysis permuted the HLA or CMV assignments 20 times. In a later analysis, co-occurring TCRs were grouped using DBSCAN, and TCRdist sequence similarity was added for clustering within HLA-allele-positive subsets. Repertoires with fewer than 30,000 or more than 120,000 public chains, plus five repertoires with anomalous nucleotide sharing, were excluded from co-occurrence clustering. What TCRdb holds here is the immuneACCESS table cut down to in-frame rearrangements. Part of the clones is not present; checked against another copy, under half of the missing clones reflect an unresolved V gene, and the others are unexplained. V, J and clone size are taken as reported in that table, and D and trimming were inferred from the DNA itself. This sample comprises approximately 190,000 clones, roughly 80% of them detected only once. The ten largest account for around 0.26% of the sample.

The sequence links TRBV5-5 to TRBJ1-6; 8 bases in the middle match TRBD1. The sequenced sample was PBMCs. The TCR sequence derives from a boy younger than 18 in good health and CMV-seronegative. DNA sequence: TGTGCCAGCAGCTTGGCCTCCGGGACAGGATATTCACCCCTCCACTTT. Translated, it gives CASSLASGTGYSPLHF. When the CDR3 is completed using the reference TRBV5-5 and TRBJ1-6 genes on either side, the full variable domain is DAGVTQSPTHLIKTRGQQVTLRCSPISGHKSVSWYQQVLGQGPQFIFQYYEKEERGRGNFPDRFSARQFPNYSSELNVNALLLGDSALYLCASSLASGTGYSPLHFGNGTRLTVT.